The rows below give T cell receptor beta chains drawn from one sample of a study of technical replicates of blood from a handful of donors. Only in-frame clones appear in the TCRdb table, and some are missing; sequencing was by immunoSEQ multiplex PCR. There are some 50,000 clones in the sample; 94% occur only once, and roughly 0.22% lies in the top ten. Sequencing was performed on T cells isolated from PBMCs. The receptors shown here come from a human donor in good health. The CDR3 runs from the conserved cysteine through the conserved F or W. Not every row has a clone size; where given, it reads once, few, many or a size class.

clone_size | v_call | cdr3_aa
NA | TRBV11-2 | CASSPGQGVYEQYF
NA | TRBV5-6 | CASSRGLVSEQQYF
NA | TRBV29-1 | CSVDSGRGSYEQYF
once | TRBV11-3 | CASSLSFGIAGGNNEQFF
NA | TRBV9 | CASSVGRAGELFF
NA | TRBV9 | CASSAGTGEQYF
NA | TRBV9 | CASSARGLAGIGQFF
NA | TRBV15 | CATSQGGKTGVEETQYF
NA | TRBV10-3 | CAISDPGTGGRNEQFF
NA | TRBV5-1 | CASSLGTALYEQYF